This T cell receptor (beta chain) is drawn from a study of cytomegalovirus exposure and HLA in healthy donors. Study-level information: Of all 400 or so donors who were genotyped, 70% to 85% belonged to the Caucasian-associated ancestry cluster.

As for this clone: The antigen is unknown.

With 60 Vbeta and 13 Jbeta primers, the PCR was carried out. Measured with immunoSEQ multiplex PCR; TCRdb has only the in-frame clones, and not every one. The profile shows around 210,000 clones, around four fifths of them singletons. The CDR3 has 15 amino acids. The germline CDR1 and CDR2 sequences are MGHRA and YSYEKL. V was trimmed by 2 bases and J by 3 bases, leaving 13 bases between them. Study-wide findings and caveats: Both high specificity and high sensitivity reportedly marked the classifier's diagnosis of cytomegalovirus status. A later examination showed that TCR association rates differed by HLA locus, with DRB1 most and HLA-C fewest. The study had only CMV serostatus as immune exposure information.

The specimen sequenced was PBMCs. This rearrangement joins TRBV4-1 to TRBJ1-2, with D perhaps matching TRBD1 (5 bases). This TCR derives from a man aged 45 to 65 in good health and CMV-seronegative. The CDR3 loop reads CASSQPSDSYYGYTF. The CDR3 region has the DNA TGCGCCAGCAGCCAACCCAGCGACAGCTACTATGGCTACACCTTC.